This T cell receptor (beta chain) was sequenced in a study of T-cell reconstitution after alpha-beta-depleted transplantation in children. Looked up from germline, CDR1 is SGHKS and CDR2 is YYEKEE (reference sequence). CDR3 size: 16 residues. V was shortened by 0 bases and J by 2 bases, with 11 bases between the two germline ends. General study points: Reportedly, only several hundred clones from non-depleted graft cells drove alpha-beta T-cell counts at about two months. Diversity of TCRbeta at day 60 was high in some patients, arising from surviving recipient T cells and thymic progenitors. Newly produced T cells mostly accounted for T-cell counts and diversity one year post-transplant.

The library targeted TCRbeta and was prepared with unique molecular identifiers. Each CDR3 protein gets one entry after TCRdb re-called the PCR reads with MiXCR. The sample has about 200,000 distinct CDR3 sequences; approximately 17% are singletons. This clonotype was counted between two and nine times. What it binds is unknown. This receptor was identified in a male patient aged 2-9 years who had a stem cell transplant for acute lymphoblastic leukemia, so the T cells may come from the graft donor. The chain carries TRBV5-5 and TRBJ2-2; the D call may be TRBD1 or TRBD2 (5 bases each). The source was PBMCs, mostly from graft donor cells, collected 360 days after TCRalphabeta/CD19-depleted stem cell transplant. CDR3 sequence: CASSLVLGVNTGELFF. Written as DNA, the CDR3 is TGTGCCAGCAGCTTGGTATTGGGGGTAAACACCGGGGAGCTGTTTTTT.